This note documents a single TCR beta chain sequence. Antigen unknown. The germline gene is not matched at one end of the junction; a read error may be the cause. CDR3 length: 14 amino acids. Germline CDR1 reads LGHDT; CDR2 reads YNNKEL (reference sequence). These data originate in a study of T-cell memory formation after mild COVID-19. General study results and limits: The main location of contracting CD4+ clones was CM and EM, and that of contracting CD8+ clones was EMRA.

MiXCR, applied by TCRdb to the 5' RACE reads, yields one record per CDR3 protein. In the table there are 550,000 to 650,000 distinct CDR3 sequences, 15% to 20% of which are singletons. Material for sequencing was PBMCs or a T cell subset sorted from them (not recorded which). This sequence was found in an adult woman who had mild COVID-19 (a few samples of this study predate the infection). Cell type and time point are not known. The chain carries TRBV3-1 and TRBJ2-7, with D hard to call. The CDR3 spells CASRQDSVAYEQYF. The CDR3 region has the DNA TGTGCCAGCAGACAAGATTCGGTGGCCTACGAGCAGTACTTC.